Listed below are T cell receptor beta chains from one sample, sequenced in a study of post-analysis software for immune sequencing data. TCRdb reprocessed the PCR reads with MiXCR, giving one entry per CDR3 protein. This table has around 500,000 distinct CDR3 sequences, 34% appearing once. Source material: blood. The source is a girl aged 2-17 years with multiple sclerosis. CDR3s include the opening cysteine and the closing phenylalanine or tryptophan. The order of the fields is V gene, D gene, clone size, J gene, CDR3 protein, CDR3 DNA. A D gene is named only where the DNA matches it firmly. Not every row has a clone size; where given, it reads once, few, many or a size class.

V: TRBV9
D: TRBD2
size: few
J: TRBJ2-1
CDR3: CASSARLAGGAYNEQFF
DNA: TGTGCCAGCAGCGCTCGACTAGCGGGGGGAGCTTACAATGAGCAGTTCTTC

V: TRBV7-8
D: TRBD2
size: few
J: TRBJ2-1
CDR3: CASSTLRAPGLAAPTSYNEQFF
DNA: TGTGCCAGCAGCACCCTTAGGGCCCCGGGACTAGCCGCGCCCACTTCCTACAATGAGCAGTTCTTC

V: TRBV6-5
D: TRBD1
size: many
J: TRBJ2-7
CDR3: CASSYSRQGYEQYF
DNA: TGTGCCAGCAGTTACTCGCGACAGGGCTACGAGCAGTACTTC

V: TRBV4-2
D: NA
size: few
J: TRBJ2-2
CDR3: CASSQSGAGVRTGELFF
DNA: TGTGCCAGCAGCCAAAGTGGAGCAGGGGTGCGCACCGGGGAGCTGTTTTTT

V: TRBV6-2/TRBV6-3
D: NA
size: NA
J: TRBJ2-1
CDR3: CASSYGGLQFF
DNA: TGTGCCAGCAGTTACGGGGGGTTACAGTTCTTC

V: TRBV5-8
D: NA
size: NA
J: TRBJ2-5
CDR3: CASSLGVRAQETQYF
DNA: TGTGCCAGCAGCTTGGGGGTGAGAGCGCAAGAGACCCAGTACTTC

V: TRBV7-8
D: NA
size: few
J: TRBJ2-3
CDR3: CASSATLTETDTQYF
DNA: TGTGCCAGCAGCGCTACCCTGACAGAGACAGATACGCAGTATTTT

V: TRBV7-6
D: TRBD1
size: few
J: TRBJ1-6
CDR3: CASSLDLRGRNSPLHF
DNA: TGTGCCAGCAGCTTAGATCTCAGGGGGCGTAATTCACCCCTCCACTTT

V: TRBV20-1
D: TRBD1
size: few
J: TRBJ2-5
CDR3: CSARGQPITQETQYF
DNA: TGCAGTGCTAGGGGACAGCCCATAACCCAAGAGACCCAGTACTTC

V: TRBV11-2
D: NA
size: NA
J: TRBJ1-1
CDR3: CASSLDLGGNTEAFF
DNA: TGTGCCAGCAGCTTAGATTTAGGAGGGAACACTGAAGCTTTCTTT

V: TRBV5-1
D: NA
size: NA
J: TRBJ2-6
CDR3: CASSLEGPSGANVLTF
DNA: TGCGCCAGCAGCCTTGAGGGGCCGTCTGGGGCCAACGTCCTGACTTTC

V: TRBV12-3/TRBV12-4
D: NA
size: NA
J: TRBJ1-5
CDR3: CASTLGGRQPQHF
DNA: TGTGCCAGCACCCTGGGGGGTAGGCAGCCCCAGCATTTT

V: TRBV20-1
D: NA
size: NA
J: TRBJ1-2
CDR3: CSARGGREGDGYTF
DNA: TGCAGTGCTAGAGGAGGCAGGGAAGGCGATGGCTACACCTTC

V: TRBV25-1
D: NA
size: NA
J: TRBJ1-1
CDR3: CASEGLTELTAGAFF
DNA: TGTGCCAGCGAGGGCTTGACAGAACTTACAGCGGGAGCTTTCTTT

V: TRBV6-1
D: NA
size: NA
J: TRBJ2-5
CDR3: CASSGRIEIYERYF
DNA: TGTGCCAGCAGTGGCCGAATTGAGATCTACGAGCGGTACTTC

V: TRBV10-3
D: NA
size: many
J: TRBJ2-3
CDR3: CAISEATDTQYF
DNA: TGTGCCATCAGTGAAGCGACAGATACGCAGTATTTT

V: TRBV5-1
D: NA
size: NA
J: TRBJ2-1
CDR3: CASSLEVRSPRQYSTSYNEQFF
DNA: TGCGCCAGCAGCTTGGAAGTTCGTAGTCCGAGACAGTATAGTACCTCCTACAATGAGCAGTTCTTC

V: TRBV6-2/TRBV6-3
D: NA
size: NA
J: TRBJ2-7
CDR3: CAGSYSPGAYEQYF
DNA: TGTGCCGGCAGTTACTCGCCAGGGGCCTACGAGCAGTACTTC

V: TRBV5-1
D: TRBD1
size: few
J: TRBJ2-7
CDR3: CASSYIPGQGYEQYF
DNA: TGCGCCAGCAGTTACATTCCGGGACAGGGTTACGAGCAGTACTTC

V: TRBV29-1
D: NA
size: NA
J: TRBJ2-5
CDR3: CSVRLPGETQYF
DNA: TGCAGCGTCCGGTTACCTGGAGAGACCCAGTACTTC

V: TRBV27
D: TRBD1
size: few
J: TRBJ1-6
CDR3: CASSQFAGTGNNSPLHF
DNA: TGTGCCAGCAGTCAATTTGCCGGGACAGGGAATAATTCACCCCTCCACTTT

V: TRBV28
D: NA
size: NA
J: TRBJ2-7
CDR3: CASSLDAIRAQYF
DNA: TGTGCCAGCAGTTTGGACGCCATTAGGGCCCAGTACTTC

V: TRBV3-1
D: NA
size: NA
J: TRBJ2-7
CDR3: CASSPQPGDEQYF
DNA: TGTGCCAGCAGCCCCCAGCCAGGGGACGAGCAGTACTTC

V: TRBV12-3/TRBV12-4
D: NA
size: few
J: TRBJ2-6
CDR3: CASSFPRSGANVLTF
DNA: TGTGCCAGCAGTTTTCCCAGGTCGGGGGCCAACGTCCTGACTTTC

V: TRBV25-1
D: NA
size: NA
J: TRBJ1-2
CDR3: CASSDPTGEYGYTF
DNA: TGTGCCAGCAGTGACCCGACAGGAGAATATGGCTACACCTTC

V: TRBV7-7
D: TRBD1
size: many
J: TRBJ2-5
CDR3: CASSLGQVQETQYF
DNA: TGTGCTAGCAGCCTCGGACAGGTCCAAGAGACCCAGTACTTC

V: TRBV21-1
D: NA
size: NA
J: TRBJ2-5
CDR3: CASSNFLGRRLQETQYF
DNA: TGTGCCAGCAGCAATTTTTTGGGTCGAAGGCTACAAGAGACCCAGTACTTC

V: TRBV4-1
D: NA
size: few
J: TRBJ1-2
CDR3: CASSQAWDGYTF
DNA: TGCGCCAGCAGCCAAGCATGGGATGGCTACACCTTC

V: TRBV7-3
D: TRBD1
size: many
J: TRBJ2-5
CDR3: CASSLTNSGGETQYF
DNA: TGTGCCAGCAGCTTAACTAACTCAGGGGGAGAGACCCAGTACTTC

V: TRBV21-1
D: NA
size: NA
J: TRBJ2-3
CDR3: CVSSPRTGPWTQYF
DNA: TGTGTCAGCAGCCCACGGACAGGACCTTGGACGCAGTATTTT

V: TRBV29-1
D: NA
size: many
J: TRBJ1-2
CDR3: CSVEFDYTF
DNA: TGCAGCGTTGAATTTGACTACACCTTC

V: TRBV4-2
D: NA
size: NA
J: TRBJ2-3
CDR3: CASSQNPSLSKTDTQYF
DNA: TGTGCCAGCAGCCAAAATCCGTCCCTATCAAAGACAGATACGCAGTATTTT

V: TRBV18
D: TRBD2
size: few
J: TRBJ2-3
CDR3: CASSPELAGDTDTQYF
DNA: TGTGCCAGCTCACCGGAGTTAGCGGGGGATACAGATACGCAGTATTTT

V: TRBV6-2/TRBV6-3
D: TRBD1
size: NA
J: TRBJ1-5
CDR3: CASSYSWTGVGFSNQPQHF
DNA: TGTGCCAGCAGTTACTCCTGGACAGGGGTTGGATTTAGCAATCAGCCCCAGCATTTT

V: TRBV6-5
D: NA
size: NA
J: TRBJ1-1
CDR3: CASGGVNTEAFF
DNA: TGTGCCAGCGGCGGGGTGAACACTGAAGCTTTCTTT

V: TRBV9
D: NA
size: few
J: TRBJ2-5
CDR3: CASSVELGAQYF
DNA: TGTGCCAGCAGCGTAGAATTAGGGGCCCAGTACTTC

V: TRBV18
D: TRBD1
size: few
J: TRBJ2-7
CDR3: CASSPQGALYEQYF
DNA: TGTGCCAGCTCACCCCAGGGGGCTCTCTACGAGCAGTACTTC

V: TRBV27
D: NA
size: NA
J: TRBJ2-7
CDR3: CAGSPRGDEQYF
DNA: TGTGCCGGCAGTCCCAGAGGCGACGAGCAGTACTTC

V: TRBV20-1
D: NA
size: NA
J: TRBJ1-6
CDR3: CCARDVGALPSPDSPLHF
DNA: TGCTGTGCTAGAGATGTGGGGGCCTTACCTTCCCCCGATTCACCCCTCCACTTT

V: TRBV15
D: NA
size: few
J: TRBJ2-3
CDR3: CATSRDRELTDTQYF
DNA: TGTGCCACCAGCAGAGACCGGGAGCTCACAGATACGCAGTATTTT

V: TRBV29-1
D: TRBD2
size: NA
J: TRBJ2-4
CDR3: CSGDGGGIQYF
DNA: TGCAGCGGCGACGGCGGGGGGATTCAGTACTTC

V: TRBV4-1
D: NA
size: few
J: TRBJ1-2
CDR3: CASSQGRTSSGGYTF
DNA: TGCGCCAGCAGCCAAGGACGAACTTCTTCGGGCGGCTACACCTTC

V: TRBV7-2
D: TRBD2
size: NA
J: TRBJ2-7
CDR3: CASSLLAGGVYEQYF
DNA: TGTGCCAGCAGCCTGCTTGCGGGGGGCGTCTACGAGCAGTACTTC

V: TRBV12-3/TRBV12-4
D: NA
size: few
J: TRBJ2-5
CDR3: CASTKTAQETQYF
DNA: TGTGCCAGCACCAAGACAGCCCAAGAGACCCAGTACTTC

V: TRBV18
D: NA
size: NA
J: TRBJ1-2
CDR3: CASSPDGRYGYTF
DNA: TGTGCCAGCTCACCAGATGGGAGATATGGCTACACCTTC

V: TRBV10-3
D: NA
size: few
J: TRBJ1-2
CDR3: CAISESALNYGYTF
DNA: TGTGCCATCAGTGAGTCTGCACTGAACTATGGCTACACCTTC

V: TRBV20-1
D: NA
size: NA
J: TRBJ2-4
CDR3: CSAMGDIPYF
DNA: TGCAGTGCTATGGGGGACATTCCGTACTTC